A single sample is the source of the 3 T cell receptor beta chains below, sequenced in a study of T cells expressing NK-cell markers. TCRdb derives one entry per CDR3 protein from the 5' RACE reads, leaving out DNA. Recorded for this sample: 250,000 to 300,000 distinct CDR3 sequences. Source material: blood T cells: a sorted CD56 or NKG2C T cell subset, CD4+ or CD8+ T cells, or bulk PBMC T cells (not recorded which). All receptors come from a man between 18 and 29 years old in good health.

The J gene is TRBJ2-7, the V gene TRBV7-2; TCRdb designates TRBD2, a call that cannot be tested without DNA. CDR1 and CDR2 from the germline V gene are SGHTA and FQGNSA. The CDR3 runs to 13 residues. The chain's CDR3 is CASSPSARREQYF.

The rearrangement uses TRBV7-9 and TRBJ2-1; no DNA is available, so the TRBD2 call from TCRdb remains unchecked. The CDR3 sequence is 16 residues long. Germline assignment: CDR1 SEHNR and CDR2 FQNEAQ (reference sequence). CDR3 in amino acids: CASSGSIAGLGDEQFF.

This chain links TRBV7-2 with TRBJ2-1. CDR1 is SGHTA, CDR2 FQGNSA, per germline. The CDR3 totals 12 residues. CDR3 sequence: CASSLDLRAQFF. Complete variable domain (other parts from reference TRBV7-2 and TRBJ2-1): GAGVSQSPSNKVTEKGKDVELRCDPISGHTALYWYRQSLGQGLEFLIYFQGNSAPDKSGLPSDRFSAERTGGSVSTLTIQRTQQEDSAVYLCASSLDLRAQFFGPGTRLTVL.